This entry lists 7 T cell receptor beta chains sequenced from one sample in a study of cytomegalovirus exposure and HLA in healthy donors. Primers for the PCR totalled 60 Vbeta and 13 Jbeta. The repertoire was sequenced with immunoSEQ multiplex PCR; TCRdb's copy has only in-frame clones and lacks some. The sample contains 120,000 to 150,000 clones, around 79% of which appear only once. Sequenced material: PBMCs. The receptor set was obtained from a woman aged 30 to 39 in good health and CMV-seronegative.

The table lists this clone with a few counts. Sequence at one end of the junction differs from germline and may be a read error. The chain links TRBV5-4 to TRBJ1-1; TRBD1 matches at 11 bases. The CDR3 consists of 16 residues. Germline V gives CDR1 SGHNT, CDR2 YYREEE (reference sequence). CDR3 loop: CASSLGGTGGDTEAFF. The CDR3 region has the DNA TGTGCCAGCAGTTTGGGGGGGACAGGGGGGGACACTGAAGCTTTCTTT.

The chain has TRBV11-3 and TRBJ1-1; D is undetermined. CDR3 size: 12 residues. Trimming took off 1 base at V and 9 bases at J, with 9 bases between the two ends. Germline V gene sequence: CDR1 SGHNT, CDR2 YENEEA. CDR3 region: CASSLGSDKAFF. CDR3 nucleotides: TGTGCCAGCAGCTTAGGTTCAGACAAAGCTTTCTTT.

V is TRBV6-5 and J is TRBJ1-6; 11 nucleotides agree with TRBD1. The germline CDR1 and CDR2 sequences are MNHEY and SVGAGI. The trim removed 7 bases at V and 9 bases at J, leaving 5 bases unmatched. The CDR3 is made up of 14 amino acids. The CDR3: CASNLGQGASPLHF. CDR3 sequence (DNA): TGTGCCAGCAACCTCGGACAGGGGGCTTCACCCCTCCACTTT.

V usage is TRBV9 and J usage is TRBJ1-1, with D possibly matching TRBD1 (5 bases). Between the trimmed V and J ends, which lost 2 bases and 1 base, there was a span of 12 bases. Germline assignment: CDR1 SGDLS and CDR2 YYNGEE. The CDR3 consists of 15 residues. CDR3 nucleotide sequence: TGTGCCAGCAGCGTTATAGGGGACTGGAACACTGAAGCTTTCTTT. Protein: CASSVIGDWNTEAFF.

V is TRBV19 and J is TRBJ1-2; D not certain. Between the trimmed V and J ends, which lost 4 bases and 0 bases, there was a span of 12 bases. The CDR3 runs 15 residues. CDR1 and CDR2 from the germline V gene are LNHDA and SQIVND (reference sequence). CDR3: CASSTGRVPNYGYTF. DNA for the CDR3: TGTGCCAGTAGTACTGGGAGGGTCCCTAACTATGGCTACACCTTC.

V usage is TRBV7-8 and J usage is TRBJ2-7; TRBD2 matches at 9 bases. The CDR3 consists of 14 residues. After removal of 4 bases from V and 6 bases from J, the junction contained 7 bases not matched to a gene. Germline-derived CDR1 and CDR2 are SGHVS and FQNEAQ. This CDR3 is CASSSTTSGREQYF. For the CDR3, the DNA is TGTGCCAGCAGCTCGACGACTAGCGGTCGCGAGCAGTACTTC.

This chain joins TRBV5-1 and TRBJ1-4; 9 bases map to TRBD1. V lost 5 bases and J lost 3; bases outside the gene matches: 11. CDR3 length equals 17 residues. Germline V gives CDR1 SGHRS, CDR2 YFSETQ. The chain's CDR3 is CASRKGQGPWANEKLFF. The CDR3 region has the DNA TGCGCCAGCAGGAAAGGACAGGGGCCGTGGGCTAATGAAAAACTGTTTTTT.